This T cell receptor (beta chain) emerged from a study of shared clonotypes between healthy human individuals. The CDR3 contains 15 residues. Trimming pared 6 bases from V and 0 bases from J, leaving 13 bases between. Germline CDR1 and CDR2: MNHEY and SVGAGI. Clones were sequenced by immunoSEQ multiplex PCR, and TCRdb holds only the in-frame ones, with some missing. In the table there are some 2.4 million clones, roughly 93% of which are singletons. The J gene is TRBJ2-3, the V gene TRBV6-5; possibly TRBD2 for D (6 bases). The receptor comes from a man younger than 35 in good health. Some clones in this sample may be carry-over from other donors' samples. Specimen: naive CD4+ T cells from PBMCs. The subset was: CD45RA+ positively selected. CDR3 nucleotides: TGTGCCAGCAGAGTTCCGGGACTTAGCACAGATACGCAGTATTTT. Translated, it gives CASRVPGLSTDTQYF.